These T cell receptor beta chains were read from a single sample in a study of control samples from healthy donors and cancer patients. The table came from immunoSEQ multiplex PCR; TCRdb's copy has only in-frame clones and leaves some out. The sample consists of about 160,000 clones, approximately 96% of them appearing once. The specimen sequenced was blood. The receptors stem from a woman aged 40-49 years in good health. The CDR3 runs from the conserved cysteine through the conserved F or W. The D gene is left open where the match is weak. Size values are once, few and many counts, or a class for expanded clones, and some rows have none.

J gene: TRBJ2-3
clone size: .
V gene: TRBV2
D gene: .
CDR3 protein: CASRPRTTGAADTQYF
CDR3 DNA: TGTGCCAGCCGTCCCCGGACTACCGGGGCGGCAGATACGCAGTATTTT

J gene: TRBJ2-7
clone size: .
V gene: TRBV6-6
D gene: TRBD1
CDR3 protein: CASSTNRGPPYEQYF
CDR3 DNA: TGTGCCAGCAGTACGAACAGGGGGCCGCCCTACGAGCAGTACTTC

J gene: TRBJ2-3
clone size: .
V gene: TRBV4-3
D gene: TRBD2
CDR3 protein: CASSQELAGGDTQYF
CDR3 DNA: TGCGCCAGCAGCCAAGAATTAGCGGGGGGAGATACGCAGTATTTT

J gene: TRBJ2-7
clone size: once
V gene: TRBV19
D gene: TRBD1
CDR3 protein: CASKETGSYEQYF
CDR3 DNA: TGTGCCAGTAAAGAGACAGGGTCCTACGAGCAGTACTTC

J gene: TRBJ1-1
clone size: .
V gene: TRBV5-6
D gene: .
CDR3 protein: CASSFSGRGEAFF
CDR3 DNA: TGTGCCAGCAGCTTTTCGGGACGGGGTGAAGCTTTCTTT

J gene: TRBJ2-2
clone size: once
V gene: TRBV29-1
D gene: .
CDR3 protein: CSVGQGTGELFF
CDR3 DNA: TGCAGCGTTGGGCAGGGAACCGGGGAGCTGTTTTTT

J gene: TRBJ2-7
clone size: .
V gene: TRBV6-1
D gene: .
CDR3 protein: CASSDSYEQYF
CDR3 DNA: TGTGCCAGCAGTGACAGTTACGAGCAGTACTTC

J gene: TRBJ1-2
clone size: .
V gene: TRBV5-1
D gene: TRBD1
CDR3 protein: CASSIGQGADYTF
CDR3 DNA: TGCGCCAGCAGCATCGGACAGGGGGCTGACTACACCTTC

J gene: TRBJ1-4
clone size: .
V gene: TRBV7-7
D gene: .
CDR3 protein: CASSLYPPGGGDEKLFF
CDR3 DNA: TGTGCCAGCAGCTTATACCCCCCCGGCGGAGGGGATGAAAAACTGTTTTTT

J gene: TRBJ2-3
clone size: .
V gene: TRBV18
D gene: TRBD2
CDR3 protein: CASSPPGRRSDTQYF
CDR3 DNA: TGTGCCAGCTCACCACCCGGGAGGCGGTCTGATACGCAGTATTTT

J gene: TRBJ1-6
clone size: .
V gene: TRBV7-2
D gene: TRBD1
CDR3 protein: CASSLVAGTGGSPLHF
CDR3 DNA: TGTGCCAGCAGCTTAGTAGCAGGGACAGGGGGATCACCCCTCCACTTT

J gene: TRBJ2-1
clone size: .
V gene: TRBV7-2
D gene: .
CDR3 protein: CASSRAGTQDDEQFF
CDR3 DNA: TGTGCCAGCAGCCGCGCCGGGACCCAGGACGATGAGCAGTTCTTC

J gene: TRBJ2-5
clone size: .
V gene: TRBV3-1/TRBV3-2
D gene: TRBD1
CDR3 protein: CASSPRQGRKETQYF
CDR3 DNA: TGTGCCAGCAGCCCACGACAGGGGCGAAAAGAGACCCAGTACTTC

J gene: TRBJ1-1
clone size: .
V gene: TRBV6-6
D gene: .
CDR3 protein: CASSYQWGNTEAFF
CDR3 DNA: TGTGCCAGCAGTTATCAGTGGGGCAACACTGAAGCTTTCTTT

J gene: TRBJ1-1
clone size: .
V gene: TRBV12-3/TRBV12-4
D gene: TRBD1
CDR3 protein: CASSPTGRTEAFF
CDR3 DNA: TGTGCCAGCAGCCCGACAGGGAGAACTGAAGCTTTCTTT

J gene: TRBJ1-4
clone size: .
V gene: TRBV2
D gene: .
CDR3 protein: CASSPGQPGEKLFF
CDR3 DNA: TGTGCCAGCAGTCCAGGACAGCCCGGGGAAAAACTGTTTTTT

J gene: TRBJ2-5
clone size: .
V gene: TRBV27
D gene: .
CDR3 protein: CASSRFGQTQETQYF
CDR3 DNA: TGTGCCAGCAGCCGATTCGGACAGACCCAAGAGACCCAGTACTTC

J gene: TRBJ2-7
clone size: .
V gene: TRBV12-5
D gene: .
CDR3 protein: CASGLVYRRQGGYEQYF
CDR3 DNA: TGTGCTAGTGGTTTGGTATATCGGCGGCAGGGTGGCTACGAGCAGTACTTC

J gene: TRBJ1-4
clone size: .
V gene: TRBV2
D gene: .
CDR3 protein: CASSGGRTATNEKLFF
CDR3 DNA: TGTGCCAGCAGTGGGGGCAGAACTGCAACTAATGAAAAACTGTTTTTT

J gene: TRBJ1-5
clone size: .
V gene: TRBV19
D gene: .
CDR3 protein: CASSRGAGNQPQHF
CDR3 DNA: TGTGCCAGTAGTCGGGGGGCTGGCAATCAGCCCCAGCATTTT

J gene: TRBJ2-1
clone size: .
V gene: TRBV6-5
D gene: .
CDR3 protein: CASSYTPSYNEQFF
CDR3 DNA: TGTGCCAGCAGTTACACTCCCAGTTACAATGAGCAGTTCTTC

J gene: TRBJ2-3
clone size: .
V gene: TRBV5-5
D gene: TRBD2
CDR3 protein: CASSLRAGTSSTDTQYF
CDR3 DNA: TGTGCCAGCAGCTTGCGTGCAGGGACTAGTAGCACAGATACGCAGTATTTT

J gene: TRBJ2-1
clone size: .
V gene: TRBV9
D gene: TRBD1
CDR3 protein: CASSTPTGRDNEQFF
CDR3 DNA: TGTGCCAGCAGCACTCCGACAGGGCGAGACAATGAGCAGTTCTTC

J gene: TRBJ2-2
clone size: once
V gene: TRBV7-8
D gene: TRBD1
CDR3 protein: CASSEGQPRGELFF
CDR3 DNA: TGTGCCAGCAGTGAGGGACAGCCCCGCGGGGAGCTGTTTTTT

J gene: TRBJ1-3
clone size: .
V gene: TRBV5-1
D gene: .
CDR3 protein: CASSRVGTASGNTIYF
CDR3 DNA: TGCGCCAGCAGCAGGGTTGGGACTGCCTCTGGAAACACCATATATTTT

J gene: TRBJ2-7
clone size: few
V gene: TRBV9
D gene: .
CDR3 protein: CASSVDPSGTVAYEQYF
CDR3 DNA: TGTGCCAGCAGCGTAGATCCCTCGGGAACCGTCGCCTACGAGCAGTACTTC

J gene: TRBJ1-1
clone size: .
V gene: TRBV19
D gene: TRBD1
CDR3 protein: CASSISRDRGSFAEAFF
CDR3 DNA: TGTGCCAGTAGTATAAGCCGGGACAGGGGTTCCTTCGCTGAAGCTTTCTTT

J gene: TRBJ1-2
clone size: once
V gene: TRBV29-1
D gene: .
CDR3 protein: CSVVRGADGYTF
CDR3 DNA: TGCAGCGTTGTCCGCGGGGCGGATGGCTACACCTTC

J gene: TRBJ1-1
clone size: .
V gene: TRBV10-3
D gene: .
CDR3 protein: CATDFLPGTTEAFF
CDR3 DNA: TGTGCCACCGACTTCCTCCCTGGTACCACTGAAGCTTTCTTT

J gene: TRBJ2-2
clone size: .
V gene: TRBV18
D gene: .
CDR3 protein: CASSGTAGTAGELFF
CDR3 DNA: TGTGCCAGCTCGGGAACCGCAGGAACAGCCGGGGAGCTGTTTTTT

J gene: TRBJ1-4
clone size: .
V gene: TRBV14
D gene: .
CDR3 protein: CASSQKAEGYGEKLFF
CDR3 DNA: TGCGCCAGCAGCCAAAAGGCAGAGGGCTATGGTGAAAAACTGTTTTTT

J gene: TRBJ1-5
clone size: once
V gene: TRBV7-9
D gene: .
CDR3 protein: CASSLASGGNFQPQHF
CDR3 DNA: TGTGCCAGCAGCTTAGCCTCCGGGGGGAACTTTCAGCCCCAGCATTTT

J gene: TRBJ2-7
clone size: .
V gene: TRBV5-1
D gene: .
CDR3 protein: CASSLAAGTYEQYF
CDR3 DNA: TGCGCCAGCAGCTTGGCGGCAGGTACCTACGAGCAGTACTTC

J gene: TRBJ2-7
clone size: .
V gene: TRBV7-9
D gene: TRBD1
CDR3 protein: CASTRQGNNEQYF
CDR3 DNA: TGTGCCAGCACCCGACAGGGGAATAACGAGCAGTACTTC

J gene: TRBJ1-1
clone size: .
V gene: TRBV9
D gene: TRBD1
CDR3 protein: CASSGQGVITEAFF
CDR3 DNA: TGTGCCAGCAGCGGACAGGGCGTAATCACTGAAGCTTTCTTT

J gene: TRBJ2-7
clone size: once
V gene: TRBV4-3
D gene: TRBD1
CDR3 protein: CASSQDRDYEQYF
CDR3 DNA: TGCGCCAGCAGCCAGGACAGGGACTACGAGCAGTACTTC

J gene: TRBJ1-4
clone size: few
V gene: TRBV18
D gene: .
CDR3 protein: CASSPLPGTGNEKLFF
CDR3 DNA: TGTGCCAGCTCACCACTCCCCGGGACGGGGAATGAAAAACTGTTTTTT

J gene: TRBJ1-2
clone size: .
V gene: TRBV2
D gene: .
CDR3 protein: CASTAANYGYTF
CDR3 DNA: TGTGCCAGCACCGCGGCTAACTATGGCTACACCTTC

J gene: TRBJ2-3
clone size: .
V gene: TRBV5-1
D gene: TRBD2
CDR3 protein: CASSLAASGITDTQYF
CDR3 DNA: TGCGCCAGCAGCTTGGCGGCTAGCGGAATCACAGATACGCAGTATTTT

J gene: TRBJ1-6
clone size: .
V gene: TRBV9
D gene: .
CDR3 protein: CASSEVQYNSPLHF
CDR3 DNA: TGTGCCAGCAGCGAGGTCCAGTATAATTCACCCCTCCACTTT